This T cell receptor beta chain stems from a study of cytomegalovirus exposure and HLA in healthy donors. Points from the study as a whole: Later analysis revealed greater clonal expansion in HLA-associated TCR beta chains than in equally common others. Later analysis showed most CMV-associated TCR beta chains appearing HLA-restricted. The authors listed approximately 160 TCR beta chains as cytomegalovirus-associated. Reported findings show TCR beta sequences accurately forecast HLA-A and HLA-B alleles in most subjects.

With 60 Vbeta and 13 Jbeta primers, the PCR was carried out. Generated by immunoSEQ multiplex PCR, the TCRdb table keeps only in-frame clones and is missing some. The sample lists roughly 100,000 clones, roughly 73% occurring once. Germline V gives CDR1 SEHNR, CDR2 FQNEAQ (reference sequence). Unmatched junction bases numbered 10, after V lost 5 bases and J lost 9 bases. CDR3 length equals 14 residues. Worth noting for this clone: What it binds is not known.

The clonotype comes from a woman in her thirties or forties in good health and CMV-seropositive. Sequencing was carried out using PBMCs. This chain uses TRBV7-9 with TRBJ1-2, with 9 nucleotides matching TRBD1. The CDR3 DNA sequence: TGTGCCAGCAGCCGGGGACAGGGATCTTCTCGCTACACCTTC. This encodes CASSRGQGSSRYTF.